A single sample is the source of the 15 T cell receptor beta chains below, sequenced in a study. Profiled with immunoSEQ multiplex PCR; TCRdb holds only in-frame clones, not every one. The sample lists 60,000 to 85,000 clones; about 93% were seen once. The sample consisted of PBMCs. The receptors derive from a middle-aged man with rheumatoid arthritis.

This CDR3 reads CASSKGGRGPSWEFGNQPQHF. The CDR3 region has the DNA TGTGCCAGCAGCAAAGGGGGCCGGGGACCTTCGTGGGAGTTCGGCAATCAGCCCCAGCATTTT. The chain combines TRBV21-1 with TRBJ1-5. TRBV21-1 has pseudogene status. The CDR3 is 21 amino acids.

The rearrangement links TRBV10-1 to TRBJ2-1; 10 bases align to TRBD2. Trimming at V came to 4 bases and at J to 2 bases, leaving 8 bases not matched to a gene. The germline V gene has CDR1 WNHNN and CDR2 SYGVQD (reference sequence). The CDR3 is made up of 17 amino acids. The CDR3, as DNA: TGCGCCAGCAGTGTGTCGCTAGCGGGGGTTACCTACAATGAGCAGTTCTTC. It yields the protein CASSVSLAGVTYNEQFF.

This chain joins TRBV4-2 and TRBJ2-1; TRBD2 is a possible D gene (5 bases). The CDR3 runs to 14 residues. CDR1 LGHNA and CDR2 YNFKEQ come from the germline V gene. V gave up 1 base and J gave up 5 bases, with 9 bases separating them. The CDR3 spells CASSQGVGDNEQFF. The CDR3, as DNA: TGTGCCAGCAGCCAAGGGGTGGGAGACAATGAGCAGTTCTTC.

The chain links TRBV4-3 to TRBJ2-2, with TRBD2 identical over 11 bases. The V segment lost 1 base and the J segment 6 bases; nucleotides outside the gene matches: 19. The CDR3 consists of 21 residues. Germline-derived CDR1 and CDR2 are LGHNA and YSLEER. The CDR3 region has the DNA TGCGCCAGCAGCCAAGCGACCGGGCACCCCGGGGTAGCGGGAGGGTCCGGGGAGCTGTTTTTT. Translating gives CASSQATGHPGVAGGSGELFF.

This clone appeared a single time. For the CDR3, the DNA is TGTGCCAGCAGTACGATAGTGAACACTGAAGCTTTCTTT. Protein sequence: CASSTIVNTEAFF. The V gene is TRBV27, the J gene TRBJ1-1; D is ambiguous. The germline V and J ends were trimmed by 5 bases and 0 bases, with 7 bases remaining between them. This CDR3 region has 13 residues. Germline V lookup: CDR1 MNHEY, CDR2 SMNVEV (reference sequence).

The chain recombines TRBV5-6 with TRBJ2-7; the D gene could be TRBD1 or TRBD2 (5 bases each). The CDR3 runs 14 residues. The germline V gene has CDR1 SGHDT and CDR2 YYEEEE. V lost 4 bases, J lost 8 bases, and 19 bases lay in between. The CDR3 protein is CASSPGTAGTKQYF. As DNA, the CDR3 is TGTGCCAGCAGCCCGGGGACGGCAGGTACGAAGCAGTACTTC.

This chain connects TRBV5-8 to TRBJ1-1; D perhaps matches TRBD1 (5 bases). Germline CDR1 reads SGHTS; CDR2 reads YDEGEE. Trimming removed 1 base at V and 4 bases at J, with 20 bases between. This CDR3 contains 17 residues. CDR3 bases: TGTGCCAGCAGCTTGTGGGCCAATGCGAAAGGGGCCACTGAAGCTTTCTTT. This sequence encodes CASSLWANAKGATEAFF.

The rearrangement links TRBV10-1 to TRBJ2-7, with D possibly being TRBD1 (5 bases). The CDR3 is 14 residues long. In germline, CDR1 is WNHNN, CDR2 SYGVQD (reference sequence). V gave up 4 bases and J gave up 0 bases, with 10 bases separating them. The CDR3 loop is CASSGQSNSYEQYF. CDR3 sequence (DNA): TGCGCCAGCAGTGGACAGTCTAACTCCTACGAGCAGTACTTC.

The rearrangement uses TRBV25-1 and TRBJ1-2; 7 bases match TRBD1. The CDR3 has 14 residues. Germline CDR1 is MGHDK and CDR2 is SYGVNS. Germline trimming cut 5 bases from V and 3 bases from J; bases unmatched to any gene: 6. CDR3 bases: TGTGCCAGCAGTCCTCGACAGGGCTACTATGGCTACACCTTC. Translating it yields CASSPRQGYYGYTF.

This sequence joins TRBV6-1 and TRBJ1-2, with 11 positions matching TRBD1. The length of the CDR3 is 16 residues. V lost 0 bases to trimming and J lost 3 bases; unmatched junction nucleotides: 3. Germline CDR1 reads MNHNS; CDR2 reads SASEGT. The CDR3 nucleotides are TGTGCCAGCAGTGAAGCGTGGACAGGGGGCGACTATGGCTACACCTTC. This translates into CASSEAWTGGDYGYTF.

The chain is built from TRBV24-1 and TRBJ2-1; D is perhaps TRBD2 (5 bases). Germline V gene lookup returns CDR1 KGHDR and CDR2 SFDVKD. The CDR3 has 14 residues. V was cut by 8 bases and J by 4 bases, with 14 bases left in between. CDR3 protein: CATTDSSLYNEQFF. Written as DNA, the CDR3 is TGTGCCACCACGGACTCCTCCTTGTACAATGAGCAGTTCTTC.

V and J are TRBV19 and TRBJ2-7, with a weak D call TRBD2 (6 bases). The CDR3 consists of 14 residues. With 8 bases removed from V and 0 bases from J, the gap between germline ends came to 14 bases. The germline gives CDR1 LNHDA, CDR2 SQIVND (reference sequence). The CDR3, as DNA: TGTGCCAGTGGGACCGACGGGAGCTCCTACGAGCAGTACTTC. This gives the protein CASGTDGSSYEQYF.

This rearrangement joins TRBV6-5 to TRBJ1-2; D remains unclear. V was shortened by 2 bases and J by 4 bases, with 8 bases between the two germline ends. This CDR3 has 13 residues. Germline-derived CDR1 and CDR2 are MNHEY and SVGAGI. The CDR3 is CASSYTGSYGYTF. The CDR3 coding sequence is TGTGCCAGCAGTTACACCGGAAGCTATGGCTACACCTTC.

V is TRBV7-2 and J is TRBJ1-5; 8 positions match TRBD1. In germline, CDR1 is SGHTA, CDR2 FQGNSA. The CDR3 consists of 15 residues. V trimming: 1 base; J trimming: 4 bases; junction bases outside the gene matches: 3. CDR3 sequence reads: CASSLVRTGNQPQHF. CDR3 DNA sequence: TGTGCCAGCAGCTTAGTTCGGACAGGGAATCAGCCCCAGCATTTT. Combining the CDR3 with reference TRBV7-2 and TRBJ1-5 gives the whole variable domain GAGVSQSPSNKVTEKGKDVELRCDPISGHTALYWYRQSLGQGLEFLIYFQGNSAPDKSGLPSDRFSAERTGGSVSTLTIQRTQQEDSAVYLCASSLVRTGNQPQHFGDGTRLSIL.

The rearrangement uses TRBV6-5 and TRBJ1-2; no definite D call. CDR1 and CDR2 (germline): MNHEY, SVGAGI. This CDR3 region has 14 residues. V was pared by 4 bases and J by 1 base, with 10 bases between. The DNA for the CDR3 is TGTGCCAGCAGTTCAACAGCGCTTAACTATGGCTACACCTTC. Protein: CASSSTALNYGYTF.